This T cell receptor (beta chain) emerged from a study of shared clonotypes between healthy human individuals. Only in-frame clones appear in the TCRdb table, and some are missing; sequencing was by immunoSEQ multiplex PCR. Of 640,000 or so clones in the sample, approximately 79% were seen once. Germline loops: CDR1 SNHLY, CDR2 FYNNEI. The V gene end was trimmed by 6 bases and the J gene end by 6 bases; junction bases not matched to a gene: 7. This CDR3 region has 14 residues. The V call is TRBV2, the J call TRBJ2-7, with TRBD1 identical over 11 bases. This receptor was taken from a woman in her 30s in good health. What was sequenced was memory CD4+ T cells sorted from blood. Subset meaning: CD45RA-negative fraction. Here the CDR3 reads CASSPGTGGLEQYF. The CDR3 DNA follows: TGTGCCAGCAGCCCCGGGACAGGGGGACTCGAGCAGTACTTC.